This T cell receptor (beta chain) was identified in a study of blood T cell repertoires in COVID-19. The overall study: Spain, Italy and the United States supplied samples that represented acute and convalescent COVID-19. PBMCs, B-cell-depleted T cells, or T cells were the source of the cDNA or gDNA that made up the material.

Original data processing: Reference gene primer amplification yielded estimated nucleated cell counts. TCRdb's table, derived via immunoSEQ multiplex PCR, lists solely in-frame clones and lacks some. The V and J calls and clone size come from that table; D and trimming were worked out from the DNA. The sample holds 130,000 to 150,000 clones, 85% to 90% seen once. Germline V gene data show CDR1 as SGHTS and CDR2 as YDEGEE. The junction had 3 bases not matched to a gene; V was cut back by 0 bases and J by 6 bases. The CDR3 contains 14 residues. This clonotype originated in a man aged 50 to 59 with active or convalescent COVID-19. Material: peripheral blood. The chain links TRBV5-8 to TRBJ2-7, with TRBD1 matching 10 bases. The CDR3 DNA is TGTGCCAGCAGCTTGGATGGACAGGGGGGCGAGCAGTACTTC. It specifies CASSLDGQGGEQYF.